This T cell receptor (beta chain) was identified during a study of T-cell memory formation after mild COVID-19. CDR1 SGHRS and CDR2 YFSETQ come from the germline V gene. The length of the CDR3 is 16 residues. J gave up 2 bases and V 1 base, and 3 bases lay outside the gene matches. In TCRdb, the 5' RACE reads were re-called with MiXCR into one record per CDR3 protein. The sample yields hundreds of thousands of distinct CDR3 sequences, roughly 15% seen once. The source of this sequence is a man aged 18 to 30 who had mild COVID-19 (a few samples of this study predate the infection). Cell type and time point are not known. Input material: PBMCs or a T cell subset sorted from them (not recorded which). The chain recombines TRBV5-1 with TRBJ2-5, with TRBD2 matching 12 bases. The CDR3 here is CASSLSSGGAQETQYF. CDR3 sequence (DNA): TGCGCCAGCAGCTTGTCTAGCGGGGGGGCGCAAGAGACCCAGTACTTC. Full variable domain (rest looked up from reference TRBV5-1 and TRBJ2-5): KAGVTQTPRYLIKTRGQQVTLSCSPISGHRSVSWYQQTPGQGLQFLFEYFSETQRNKGNFPGRFSGRQFSNSRSEMNVSTLELGDSALYLCASSLSSGGAQETQYFGPGTRLLVL.